These T cell receptor beta chains were read from a single sample in a study of T cell changes during pregnancy in multiple sclerosis. Profiling relied on immunoSEQ multiplex PCR, and the TCRdb table lists in-frame clones only, not all of them. The table lists 85,000 to 90,000 clones, approximately 93% of them singletons. The sequenced sample was peripheral blood, obtained after pregnancy. The origin of the receptors is a female donor in good health, enrolled as a control in a pregnancy study. The CDR3 runs from the conserved cysteine through the conserved F or W. Fields, in order: V gene, D gene, J gene, clone size, CDR3 DNA, CDR3 protein. A D gene is named only where the DNA matches it firmly. Clone size, where shown, is once, few, many, or a class for clones that have expanded.

>TRBV6-5|NA|TRBJ2-3|NA
TGTGCCAGCAGTTACGCGGGAACAGATACGCAGTATTTT
CASSYAGTDTQYF
>TRBV4-2|NA|TRBJ1-4|few
TGTGCCAGCAGCCAAGATAAGGCCCGGGGAGGGGAAAAACTGTTTTTT
CASSQDKARGGEKLFF
>TRBV5-1|NA|TRBJ2-3|NA
TGCGCCAGCAGCGCTACTAGCACAGATACGCAGTATTTT
CASSATSTDTQYF
>TRBV29-1|TRBD1|TRBJ2-1|NA
TGCAGCGTAAGCCGAGGGACAGGGTCCTACAATGAGCAGTTCTTC
CSVSRGTGSYNEQFF
>TRBV30|NA|TRBJ2-5|NA
TGTGCCTGGAGTCCCGGAGGAAAGACCCAGTACTTC
CAWSPGGKTQYF
>TRBV19|TRBD2|TRBJ2-7|NA
TGTGCCAGTAGTATCATAGGGGCGGGAGGAGCCTACGAGCAGTACTTC
CASSIIGAGGAYEQYF
>TRBV5-1|NA|TRBJ2-7|NA
TGCGCCAGCAGCTCGGGACTTACCGGCCACGAGCAGTACTTC
CASSSGLTGHEQYF
>TRBV5-1|NA|TRBJ1-4|NA
TGCGCCAGCAGCCCGGGAGGCGGGATTGAAAAACTGTTTTTT
CASSPGGGIEKLFF
>TRBV5-3|NA|TRBJ2-5|NA
TGTGCCAGAAGCACTAGGAAGACCCAGTACTTC
CARSTRKTQYF
>TRBV2|TRBD1|TRBJ1-1|NA
TGTGCCACCCGACAGGGAGTCACTGAAGCTTTCTTT
CATRQGVTEAFF
>TRBV6-1|NA|TRBJ1-5|NA
TGTGCCAGCAGTGAAGCGCGGGTGGTCGGGGGGTTGGGGCCCCAGCATTTT
CASSEARVVGGLGPQHF
>TRBV11-2|NA|TRBJ2-2|NA
TGTGCCAGCAGCTTGTTCCGGGAGAACACCGGGGAGCTGTTTTTT
CASSLFRENTGELFF
>TRBV4-1|NA|TRBJ1-3|NA
TGCGCCAGCAGCCAAGATGCACAGTACTCTGGAAACACCATATATTTT
CASSQDAQYSGNTIYF
>TRBV19|TRBD1|TRBJ2-7|NA
TGTGCCAGTTCCTTGGGACAGGGGCCCTTCGAGCAGTACTTC
CASSLGQGPFEQYF
>TRBV5-6|TRBD1|TRBJ1-5|NA
TGTGCCAGCAGCCAGAGTCTGACAGGGATTCAGCCCCAGCATTTT
CASSQSLTGIQPQHF
>TRBV7-2|NA|TRBJ1-2|NA
TGTGCCAGCAGCATGGACAGAAACTATGGCTACACCTTC
CASSMDRNYGYTF
>TRBV14|NA|TRBJ1-1|NA
TGTGCCAGCAGCCTCGCGGTTAGTGAAGCTTTCTTT
CASSLAVSEAFF
>TRBV2|NA|TRBJ1-5|NA
TGTGCCAGCAGTGATGAGGGAGGACAGCCCCAGCATTTT
CASSDEGGQPQHF
>TRBV2|TRBD2|TRBJ2-7|NA
TGTGCCAGCCGGAGACTAGCGGGAAAGTACGAGCAGTACTTC
CASRRLAGKYEQYF
>TRBV4-1|NA|TRBJ2-7|NA
TGCGCCAGCAGCTCAAGGGGGGGCGTCAGCTCCTACGAGCAGTACTTC
CASSSRGGVSSYEQYF
>TRBV4-1|NA|TRBJ2-3|NA
TGCGCCAGCAGCCAAGATTTTTTAATAGCGGGCACAGATACGCAGTATTTT
CASSQDFLIAGTDTQYF
>TRBV5-1|TRBD1|TRBJ2-7|NA
TGCGCCAGCAGCCAAGGGACAGGGGAAGGCGAGCAGTACTTC
CASSQGTGEGEQYF
>TRBV4-1|TRBD2|TRBJ2-7|NA
TGCGCCAGCAGCCAAGATGTAGGTAGCGGGTCCTACTACGAGCAGTACTTC
CASSQDVGSGSYYEQYF
>TRBV28|NA|TRBJ1-5|NA
TGTGCCAGCAGTTTAGTTCAGGCCAATCAGCCCCAGCATTTT
CASSLVQANQPQHF
>TRBV21-1|NA|TRBJ2-1|NA
TGTGCCAGCAGCCAGGCGGGGAATGAGCAGTTCTTC
CASSQAGNEQFF
>TRBV7-2|TRBD1|TRBJ1-1|NA
TGTGCCAGCAGCTTTAACAGGGGCGCGAGGAACACTGAAGCTTTCTTT
CASSFNRGARNTEAFF
>TRBV5-1|NA|TRBJ2-7|NA
TGCGCCAGCAGCTTGGACCCCCTGAGGTCCTACGAGCAGTACTTC
CASSLDPLRSYEQYF
>TRBV11-2|NA|TRBJ2-7|NA
TGTGCCAGCAGCTTAGACTCACCCGGGACCTACGAGCAGTACTTC
CASSLDSPGTYEQYF
>TRBV30|NA|TRBJ1-1|NA
TGTGCCTGGAGTCCCCTAGGCCTACGAGGAGCTTTCTTT
CAWSPLGLRGAFF
>TRBV7-2|TRBD2|TRBJ2-7|NA
TGTGCCAGCAGCCAAGTAGCGGGTAGCTCCTACGAGCAGTACTTC
CASSQVAGSSYEQYF
>TRBV5-1|TRBD2|TRBJ2-3|NA
TGCGCCAGCAGCTTAGCGGGGCTGCCAGATACGCAGTATTTT
CASSLAGLPDTQYF
>TRBV5-1|NA|TRBJ2-3|NA
TGCGCCAGCAGCTTTACGGGAATTAGCACAGATACGCAGTATTTT
CASSFTGISTDTQYF
>TRBV19|TRBD1|TRBJ1-5|NA
TGTGCCAGCGGGGACAGGACCCAGCCCCAGCATTTT
CASGDRTQPQHF